This TCR beta chain was identified during a study of shared clonotypes between healthy human individuals. Profiling relied on immunoSEQ multiplex PCR, and the TCRdb table lists in-frame clones only, not all of them. The table has some 2 million clones, 85% to 95% seen once. Study results and limitations: With few donors, the genetic and exposure-history diversity represented was limited. Rarefaction demonstrated incomplete sorted-subset sequencing despite large depth.

Germline V lookup: CDR1 GTSNPN, CDR2 SVGIG (reference sequence). Trimming left V 3 bases short and J 0 bases short, with 11 bases between. The CDR3 runs 14 residues. This clone is a singleton in its sample. Its antigen is as yet unknown. A CD45RA+ naive subset and a CD45RA-negative memory subset were split from CD4+ cells. Sequencing input: naive CD4+ T cells sorted from blood. The subset here: CD45RA+ positively selected. The sequence was obtained from a man younger than 35 in good health. The chain has TRBV30 and TRBJ1-1; D uncertain. The CDR3 sequence is CAWRGDSLNTEAFF. The DNA of the CDR3 is TGTGCCTGGAGGGGTGATTCCTTGAACACTGAAGCTTTCTTT.